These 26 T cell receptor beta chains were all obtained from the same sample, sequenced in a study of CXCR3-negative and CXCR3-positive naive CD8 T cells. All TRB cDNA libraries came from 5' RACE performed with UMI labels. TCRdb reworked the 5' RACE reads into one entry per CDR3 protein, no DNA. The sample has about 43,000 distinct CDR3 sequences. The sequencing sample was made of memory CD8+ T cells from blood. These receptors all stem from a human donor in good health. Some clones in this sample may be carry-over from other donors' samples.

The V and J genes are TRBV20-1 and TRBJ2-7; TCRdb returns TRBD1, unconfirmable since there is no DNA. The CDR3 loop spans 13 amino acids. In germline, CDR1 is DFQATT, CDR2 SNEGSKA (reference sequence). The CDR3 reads CSAGGRLDYEQYF.

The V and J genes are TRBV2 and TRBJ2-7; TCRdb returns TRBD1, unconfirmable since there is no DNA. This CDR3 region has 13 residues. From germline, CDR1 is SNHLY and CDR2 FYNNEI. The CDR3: CASIGQGANEQYF.

CDR3 amino acids: CSARTPIQWELGNEQFF. This chain links TRBV20-1 with TRBJ2-1; TCRdb picks TRBD2, but there is no DNA to check that call. The germline gives CDR1 DFQATT, CDR2 SNEGSKA (reference sequence). The CDR3 spans 17 residues.

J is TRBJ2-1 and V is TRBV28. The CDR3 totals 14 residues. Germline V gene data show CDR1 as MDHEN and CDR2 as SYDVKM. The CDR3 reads CASSLQVSYNEQFF. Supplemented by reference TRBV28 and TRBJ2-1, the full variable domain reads DVKVTQSSRYLVKRTGEKVFLECVQDMDHENMFWYRQDPGLGLRLIYFSYDVKMKEKGDIPEGYSVSREKKERFSLILESASTNQTSMYLCASSLQVSYNEQFFGPGTRLTVL.

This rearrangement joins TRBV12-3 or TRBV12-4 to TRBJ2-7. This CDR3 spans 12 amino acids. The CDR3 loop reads CASGRTSYEQYF.

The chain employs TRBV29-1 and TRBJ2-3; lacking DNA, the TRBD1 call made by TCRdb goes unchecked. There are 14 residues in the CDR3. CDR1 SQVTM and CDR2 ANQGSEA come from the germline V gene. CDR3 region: CSVSRDNPADTQYF.

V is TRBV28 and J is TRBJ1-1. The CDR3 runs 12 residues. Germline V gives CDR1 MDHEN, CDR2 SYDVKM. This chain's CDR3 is CASSPENTEAFF.

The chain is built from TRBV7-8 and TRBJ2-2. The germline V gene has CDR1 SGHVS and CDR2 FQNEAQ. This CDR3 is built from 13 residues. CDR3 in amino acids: CASSFGNTGELFF.

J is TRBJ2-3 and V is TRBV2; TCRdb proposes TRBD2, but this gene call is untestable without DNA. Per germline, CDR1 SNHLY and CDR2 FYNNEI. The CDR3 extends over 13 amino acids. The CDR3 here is CASDYNSGDTQYF.

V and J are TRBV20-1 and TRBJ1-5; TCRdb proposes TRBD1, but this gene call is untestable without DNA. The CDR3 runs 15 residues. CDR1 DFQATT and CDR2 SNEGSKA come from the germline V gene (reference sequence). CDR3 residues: CSARDPGALGQPQHF.

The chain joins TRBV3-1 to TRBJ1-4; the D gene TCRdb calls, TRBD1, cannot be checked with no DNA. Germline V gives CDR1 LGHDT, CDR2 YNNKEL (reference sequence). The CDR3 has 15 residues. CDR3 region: CASSQSGGLGEKLFF.

The CDR3 loop is CSVEFGGRNNEQFF. This chain uses TRBV29-1 with TRBJ2-1; TCRdb calls TRBD2, which cannot be checked without DNA. The germline V gene encodes CDR1 SQVTM and CDR2 ANQGSEA. The CDR3 spans 14 residues.

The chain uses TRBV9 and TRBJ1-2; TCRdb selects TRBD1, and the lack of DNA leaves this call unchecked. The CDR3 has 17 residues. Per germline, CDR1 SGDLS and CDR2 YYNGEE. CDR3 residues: CASSPSGTGISGSGYTF.

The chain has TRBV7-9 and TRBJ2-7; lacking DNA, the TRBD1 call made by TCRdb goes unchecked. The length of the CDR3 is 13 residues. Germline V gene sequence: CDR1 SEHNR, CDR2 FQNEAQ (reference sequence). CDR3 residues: CAGNRVGNLEQYF.

The CDR3: CSADRGLNSYEQYF. The chain is built from TRBV20-1 and TRBJ2-7; TCRdb returns TRBD1, unconfirmable since there is no DNA. The CDR3 is 14 residues long. CDR1 and CDR2 from the germline V gene are DFQATT and SNEGSKA (reference sequence).

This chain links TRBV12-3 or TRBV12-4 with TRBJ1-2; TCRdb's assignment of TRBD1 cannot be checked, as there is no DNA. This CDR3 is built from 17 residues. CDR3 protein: CASSSQGHLFLGYGYTF.

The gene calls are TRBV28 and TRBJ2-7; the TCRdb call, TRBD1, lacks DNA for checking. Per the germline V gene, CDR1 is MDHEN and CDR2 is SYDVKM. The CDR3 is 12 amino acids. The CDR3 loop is CASSRSGTGIYF.

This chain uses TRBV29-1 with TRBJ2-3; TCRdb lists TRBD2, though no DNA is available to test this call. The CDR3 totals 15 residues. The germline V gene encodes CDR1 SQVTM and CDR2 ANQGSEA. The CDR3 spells CSVAPSGQSTDTQYF.

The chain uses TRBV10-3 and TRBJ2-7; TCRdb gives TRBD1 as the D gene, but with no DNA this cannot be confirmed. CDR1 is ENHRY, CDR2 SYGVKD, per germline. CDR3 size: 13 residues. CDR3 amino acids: CAISEGQGYEQYF.

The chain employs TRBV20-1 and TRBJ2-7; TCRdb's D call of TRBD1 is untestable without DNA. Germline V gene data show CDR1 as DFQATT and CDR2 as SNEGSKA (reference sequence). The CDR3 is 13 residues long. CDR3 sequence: CSAHWTGDYEQYF.

CDR3 residues: CASSEDGAGPQPQHF. V is TRBV6-1 and J is TRBJ1-5; the TCRdb D gene call, TRBD1, has no DNA to confirm it. Germline V gene sequence: CDR1 MNHNS, CDR2 SASEGT. The CDR3 extends over 15 amino acids.

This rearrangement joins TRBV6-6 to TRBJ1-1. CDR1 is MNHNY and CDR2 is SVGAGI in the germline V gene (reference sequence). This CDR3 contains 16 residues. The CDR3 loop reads CASSYRASALYTEAFF.

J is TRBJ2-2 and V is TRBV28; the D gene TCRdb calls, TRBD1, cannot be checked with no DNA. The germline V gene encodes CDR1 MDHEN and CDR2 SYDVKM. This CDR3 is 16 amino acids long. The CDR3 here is CASSGTDRWNTGELFF.

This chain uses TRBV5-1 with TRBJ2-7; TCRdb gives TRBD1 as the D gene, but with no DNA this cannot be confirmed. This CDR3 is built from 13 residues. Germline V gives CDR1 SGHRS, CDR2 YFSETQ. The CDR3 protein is CASSLNRGYEQYF.

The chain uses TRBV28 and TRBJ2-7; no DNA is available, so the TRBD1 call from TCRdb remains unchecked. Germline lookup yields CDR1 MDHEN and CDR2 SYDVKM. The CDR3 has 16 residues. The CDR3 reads CASRPPLSGYSYEQYF.

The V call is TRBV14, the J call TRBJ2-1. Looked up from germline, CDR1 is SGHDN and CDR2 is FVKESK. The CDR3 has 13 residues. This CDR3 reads CASSQDRYNEQFF.